A selection of T cell receptor beta chains follows, all from one sample in a study of cytomegalovirus exposure and HLA in healthy donors. Data came from immunoSEQ multiplex PCR; TCRdb stores just in-frame clones and leaves some out. The table includes under 150,000 clones, around a tenth detected once. The sequencing sample was made of PBMCs. The source is a young man in good health and CMV-seronegative. The CDR3 runs from the conserved cysteine through the conserved F or W. The order of the fields is D gene, J gene, V gene, clone size, CDR3 DNA, CDR3 protein. The D gene is left open where the match is weak. The size field is filled for only some rows; it gives once, few, many or a size class.

D: TRBD2
J: TRBJ2-1
V: TRBV30
size: NA
DNA: TGTGCCTGCCCTACCCCGGATGAGGTAGCGGGCCTAGTGGGCTCCTACAATGAGCAGTTCTTC
CDR3: CACPTPDEVAGLVGSYNEQFF

D: TRBD1
J: TRBJ2-7
V: TRBV27
size: few
DNA: TGTGCCAGCAGTTTAAGGGGGCCCTACGAGCAGTACTTC
CDR3: CASSLRGPYEQYF

D: TRBD1
J: TRBJ1-6
V: TRBV6-5
size: few
DNA: TGTGCCAGCAGCCGATCCGGGACAGGGGTTTCACCCCTCCACTTT
CDR3: CASSRSGTGVSPLHF

D: TRBD2
J: TRBJ2-1
V: TRBV4-1
size: few
DNA: TGCGCCAGCAGCCAAGGGACTAGCGGGGCCAATGAGCAGTTCTTC
CDR3: CASSQGTSGANEQFF

D: NA
J: TRBJ1-5
V: TRBV12-2
size: NA
DNA: TGTGCAAGTCGCTTAATTCCGCGGGAGGGCTATAGCAATCAGCCCCAGCATTTT
CDR3: CASRLIPREGYSNQPQHF

D: TRBD1
J: TRBJ2-7
V: TRBV28
size: few
DNA: TGTGCCAGCGTCGACAGGGCGTCCTACGAGCAGTACTTC
CDR3: CASVDRASYEQYF

D: TRBD2
J: TRBJ2-3
V: TRBV5-6
size: NA
DNA: TGTGCCAGCAGCTTGGGGAGCGGGAGGGGCACAGATACGCAGTATTTT
CDR3: CASSLGSGRGTDTQYF

D: TRBD1
J: TRBJ2-5
V: TRBV5-4
size: few
DNA: TGTGCCAGCAGCTTGGACGGGGGACAGGGGTTAGCTAGGGGAACCCAGTACTTC
CDR3: CASSLDGGQGLARGTQYF

D: NA
J: TRBJ1-6
V: TRBV7-9
size: NA
DNA: TGTGCCAGCAAGTCTGAGCGGACGAGCTCCTATAATTCACCCCTCCACTTT
CDR3: CASKSERTSSYNSPLHF

D: TRBD2
J: TRBJ2-1
V: TRBV7-2
size: NA
DNA: TGTGCCAGCAGCCCAGGGGCTAGCGGGAGGACGGGGGAGCAGTTCTTC
CDR3: CASSPGASGRTGEQFF

D: TRBD2
J: TRBJ2-1
V: TRBV30
size: NA
DNA: TGTGCCTGGAGTGTAGGGCTAGCGGGGGGTGGTGAGCAGTTCTTC
CDR3: CAWSVGLAGGGEQFF

D: NA
J: TRBJ2-2
V: TRBV2
size: NA
DNA: TGTGCCAGCAGAGAACAGGATAACACCGGGGAGCTGTTTTTT
CDR3: CASREQDNTGELFF

D: NA
J: TRBJ1-2
V: TRBV2
size: NA
DNA: TGTGCCAGCAGACAGTCTAACTATGGCTACACCTTC
CDR3: CASRQSNYGYTF

D: TRBD2
J: TRBJ2-2
V: TRBV4-1
size: few
DNA: TGCGCCAGCAGCCCCCGCGATTTAGGACTAGCTGGCACCGGGGAGCTGTTTTTT
CDR3: CASSPRDLGLAGTGELFF

D: TRBD2
J: TRBJ2-1
V: TRBV7-3
size: NA
DNA: TGTGCCAGCAGCTTGGGGACTAGTGGCAATGAGCAGTTCTTC
CDR3: CASSLGTSGNEQFF

D: TRBD1
J: TRBJ2-2
V: TRBV29-1
size: few
DNA: TGCAGCGTCGCCGACAGGGACACCGGGGAGCTGTTTTTT
CDR3: CSVADRDTGELFF

D: TRBD2
J: TRBJ2-1
V: TRBV29-1
size: few
DNA: TGCAGCGTTGAAGATGGAGCGGGAGCCTACAATGAGCAGTTCTTC
CDR3: CSVEDGAGAYNEQFF

D: NA
J: TRBJ1-2
V: TRBV6-5
size: NA
DNA: TGTGCCAGCAGTTACTCGGAGGGAGGGAACTATGGCTACACCTTC
CDR3: CASSYSEGGNYGYTF

D: NA
J: TRBJ1-1
V: TRBV30
size: NA
DNA: TGTGCCTGGAGTGCAAGAACAGGCTGGGAAACTGAAGCTTTCTTT
CDR3: CAWSARTGWETEAFF

D: TRBD2
J: TRBJ2-3
V: TRBV28
size: few
DNA: TGTGCCAGCAGTTTTAGCGGGACACATACGCAGTATTTT
CDR3: CASSFSGTHTQYF

D: NA
J: TRBJ2-7
V: TRBV4-1
size: NA
DNA: TGCGCCAGCAGCCAAGCTATCCAAGCCTACGAGCAGTACTTC
CDR3: CASSQAIQAYEQYF

D: TRBD1
J: TRBJ2-7
V: TRBV9
size: NA
DNA: TGTGCCAGCAGCCACGGACAGGGGGGGTACGAGCAGTACTTC
CDR3: CASSHGQGGYEQYF

D: TRBD2
J: TRBJ2-1
V: TRBV9
size: few
DNA: TGTGCCAGCAGCGTAGAACCCCTACTAGCGGGAGGGTTAGGCAATGAGCAGTTCTTC
CDR3: CASSVEPLLAGGLGNEQFF

D: TRBD1
J: TRBJ1-1
V: TRBV6-5
size: NA
DNA: TGTGCCAGCAGTCATACAGGGGGTAGCACTGAAGCTTTCTTT
CDR3: CASSHTGGSTEAFF

D: NA
J: TRBJ1-1
V: TRBV6-4
size: NA
DNA: TGTGCCAGCAGTGACTTTAGCATGAACACTGAAGCTTTCTTT
CDR3: CASSDFSMNTEAFF

D: TRBD1
J: TRBJ1-1
V: TRBV6-1
size: few
DNA: TGTGCCAGCAGCAGGGGGCCTGGGGCTTTCTTT
CDR3: CASSRGPGAFF

D: TRBD1
J: TRBJ1-6
V: TRBV5-6
size: NA
DNA: TGTGCCAGCAGCTTGGACAGGGGTAGTTCACCCCTCCACTTT
CDR3: CASSLDRGSSPLHF

D: TRBD2
J: TRBJ2-2
V: TRBV7-6
size: once
DNA: TGTGCCAGCACCCCTAGCGGGAACACCGGGGAGCTGTTTTTT
CDR3: CASTPSGNTGELFF

D: TRBD2
J: TRBJ2-1
V: TRBV5-1
size: NA
DNA: TGCGCCAGCAGCTTGTATAGCGGGCACAATGAGCAGTTCTTC
CDR3: CASSLYSGHNEQFF

D: NA
J: TRBJ1-1
V: TRBV9
size: few
DNA: TGTGCCAGCAGCGTAGAAGCCAGGTCGGAGGCTGAAGCTTTCTTT
CDR3: CASSVEARSEAEAFF

D: TRBD1
J: TRBJ1-2
V: TRBV19
size: few
DNA: TGTGCCAGTAGTAACAGGGGCTATGGCTACACCTTC
CDR3: CASSNRGYGYTF

D: NA
J: TRBJ1-5
V: TRBV6-5
size: NA
DNA: TGTGCCAGCAGTTGGAACAGAAATCAGCCCCAGCATTTT
CDR3: CASSWNRNQPQHF

D: TRBD1
J: TRBJ2-5
V: TRBV4-1
size: NA
DNA: TGCGCCAGCAGCCAAAGGACAGGGGGGGAAACCCAGTACTTC
CDR3: CASSQRTGGETQYF

D: TRBD1
J: TRBJ2-7
V: TRBV9
size: few
DNA: TGTGCCAGCAGCCCGACAGGGACCAACTCCTACGAGCAGTACTTC
CDR3: CASSPTGTNSYEQYF

D: NA
J: TRBJ1-2
V: TRBV12-5
size: NA
DNA: TGTGCTAGTGTTCCATGGGCAAGAATTAACTATGGCTACACCTTC
CDR3: CASVPWARINYGYTF

D: NA
J: TRBJ2-1
V: TRBV28
size: NA
DNA: TGTGCCAGCAGTTTGGACTTGGTCTCCTACGATGAGCAGTTCTTC
CDR3: CASSLDLVSYDEQFF

D: TRBD1
J: TRBJ2-3
V: TRBV29-1
size: few
DNA: TGCAGCGTTGGAAGCCCCGGGACAGGGTTGGATACGCAGTATTTT
CDR3: CSVGSPGTGLDTQYF

D: TRBD2
J: TRBJ2-2
V: TRBV18
size: NA
DNA: TGTGCCAGCTCACCCTATGGACTAGTCACCGGGGAGCTGTTTTTT
CDR3: CASSPYGLVTGELFF

D: TRBD1
J: TRBJ2-7
V: TRBV7-7
size: few
DNA: TGTGCTAGCAGTCGCCTTCCAGGGGGCGAGCAGTACTTC
CDR3: CASSRLPGGEQYF

D: NA
J: TRBJ1-5
V: TRBV28
size: NA
DNA: TGTGCCAGCAATTTAGGGTATAGCAATCAGCCCCAGAATTTT
CDR3: CASNLGYSNQPQNF

D: NA
J: TRBJ1-1
V: TRBV6-5
size: NA
DNA: TGTGCCAGCAGTTACTCGAGGGCCGTGAACACTGAAGCTTTCTTT
CDR3: CASSYSRAVNTEAFF

D: TRBD2
J: TRBJ2-5
V: TRBV5-4
size: few
DNA: TGTGCCAGCGGCTCCGCGGGGGTAGAGACCCAGTACTTC
CDR3: CASGSAGVETQYF

D: NA
J: TRBJ2-5
V: TRBV6-1
size: NA
DNA: TGTGCCAGCAGTCGCAGGGCAGAGACCCAGTACTTC
CDR3: CASSRRAETQYF

D: NA
J: TRBJ2-3
V: TRBV19
size: few
DNA: TGTGCCAGTAGTATAAGGGAGGGGGAATTAGGCACAGATACGCAGTATTTT
CDR3: CASSIREGELGTDTQYF

D: TRBD2
J: TRBJ2-1
V: TRBV6-4
size: NA
DNA: TGTGCCAGCAGTGCCCTTCCGGGACTAGCGGAAAATGAGCAGTTCTTC
CDR3: CASSALPGLAENEQFF

D: NA
J: TRBJ1-6
V: TRBV7-2
size: few
DNA: TGTGCCAGTTCGGGGGGGAGCTCCTATAATTCACCCCTCCACTTT
CDR3: CASSGGSSYNSPLHF

D: TRBD1
J: TRBJ1-2
V: TRBV15
size: NA
DNA: TGTGCCACCAGCAGAGAGGGGACAGGGGGCAACTATGGCTACACCTTC
CDR3: CATSREGTGGNYGYTF

D: TRBD1
J: TRBJ1-1
V: TRBV11-3
size: NA
DNA: TGTGCCAGCAGCTTAATGGGACAGGGTGTGTTAGCTTTCTTT
CDR3: CASSLMGQGVLAFF

D: TRBD2
J: TRBJ2-1
V: TRBV6-1
size: NA
DNA: TGTGCCAGCAGGGTAGCGGGTTCCTCCTACAATGAGCAGTTCTTC
CDR3: CASRVAGSSYNEQFF

D: TRBD2
J: TRBJ2-7
V: TRBV11-3
size: NA
DNA: TGTGCCAGCAGTATAGCGGGACCCTACGAGCAGTACTTC
CDR3: CASSIAGPYEQYF

D: TRBD2
J: TRBJ2-7
V: TRBV7-9
size: NA
DNA: TGTGCCAGCAGCCCCCGGACTAGCGCTCCTGACGAGCAGTACTTC
CDR3: CASSPRTSAPDEQYF

D: TRBD1
J: TRBJ2-3
V: TRBV6-4
size: NA
DNA: TGTGCCAGCAGTGACTCACAGGGGGCAGATACGCAGTATTTT
CDR3: CASSDSQGADTQYF

D: NA
J: TRBJ2-6
V: TRBV2
size: few
DNA: TGTGCCAGCAGTGAGGGACAGGCCAACGTCCTGACTTTC
CDR3: CASSEGQANVLTF

D: TRBD1
J: TRBJ2-7
V: TRBV15
size: NA
DNA: TGTGCCACCAGCACGGTGGACAGGGTAAACGAGCAGTACTTC
CDR3: CATSTVDRVNEQYF

D: TRBD2
J: TRBJ2-3
V: TRBV6-4
size: few
DNA: TGTGCCAGCAGTGACGGGACTAGCGGGACAGATACGCAGTATTTT
CDR3: CASSDGTSGTDTQYF

D: NA
J: TRBJ1-5
V: TRBV7-9
size: NA
DNA: TGTGCCAGCAGCTTATCAGGGGGCAATCAGCCCCAGCATTTT
CDR3: CASSLSGGNQPQHF

D: NA
J: TRBJ2-1
V: TRBV6-4
size: few
DNA: TGTGCCAGCAGTGACTCCCCAGACTCCTACAATGAGCAGTTCTTC
CDR3: CASSDSPDSYNEQFF

D: TRBD2
J: TRBJ2-3
V: TRBV20-1
size: NA
DNA: TGCAGTGCGGGGGGGGATACGCAGTATTTT
CDR3: CSAGGDTQYF